A selection of T cell receptor beta chains follows, all from one sample in a study of blood T cell repertoires in COVID-19. TCRdb's table, derived via immunoSEQ multiplex PCR, lists solely in-frame clones and lacks some. This table has roughly 280,000 clones, approximately 90% appearing once. The sequenced sample consisted of PBMCs or T cells enriched from blood (not recorded which). All receptors come from a man aged 35 to 55 who had been exposed to COVID-19. Both conserved end residues are part of each CDR3. The order of the fields is CDR3 protein, J gene, V gene, CDR3 length.

CDR3aa: CASSAQVGGDGSGYTF
j_gene: TRBJ1-2
v_gene: TRBV27
len: 16

CDR3aa: CASSVTSGTYEQYF
j_gene: TRBJ2-7
v_gene: TRBV27
len: 14

CDR3aa: CASSSVAGVNTGELFF
j_gene: TRBJ2-2
v_gene: TRBV7-7
len: 16

CDR3aa: CASREITGELFF
j_gene: TRBJ2-2
v_gene: TRBV6-6
len: 12

CDR3aa: CAISGTGVNTEAFF
j_gene: TRBJ1-1
v_gene: TRBV10-3
len: 14

CDR3aa: CAISPTGVYYGYTF
j_gene: TRBJ1-2
v_gene: TRBV10-3
len: 14

CDR3aa: CAWSDYRVPNEKLFF
j_gene: TRBJ1-4
v_gene: TRBV30
len: 15

CDR3aa: CASSNLKLVEQFF
j_gene: TRBJ2-1
v_gene: TRBV21-1
len: 13

CDR3aa: CASSLGGPAYEQYF
j_gene: TRBJ2-7
v_gene: TRBV3-1/TRBV3-2
len: 14

CDR3aa: CASTNRDSYNEQFF
j_gene: TRBJ2-1
v_gene: TRBV6-5
len: 14

CDR3aa: CASRSGRHNEQFF
j_gene: TRBJ2-1
v_gene: TRBV28
len: 13

CDR3aa: CASRKTGVRDQPQHF
j_gene: TRBJ1-5
v_gene: TRBV27
len: 15

CDR3aa: CASSLGLAGGRYIGELFF
j_gene: TRBJ2-2
v_gene: TRBV5-1
len: 18

CDR3aa: CASSPPLAGGLTDTQYF
j_gene: TRBJ2-3
v_gene: TRBV7-9
len: 17

CDR3aa: CASSPRQGYNQPQHF
j_gene: TRBJ1-5
v_gene: TRBV18
len: 15

CDR3aa: CASSLTGGLASYEQYF
j_gene: TRBJ2-7
v_gene: TRBV28
len: 16

CDR3aa: CASSERAGGPIPSYEQYF
j_gene: TRBJ2-7
v_gene: TRBV6-1
len: 18

CDR3aa: CASSLGSGGRSPLHF
j_gene: TRBJ1-6
v_gene: TRBV5-1
len: 15

CDR3aa: CASSPDGKNIQYF
j_gene: TRBJ2-4
v_gene: TRBV5-1
len: 13

CDR3aa: CASSSLGVGQPQHF
j_gene: TRBJ1-5
v_gene: TRBV6-2/TRBV6-3
len: 14

CDR3aa: CASSEALRSYEQYF
j_gene: TRBJ2-7
v_gene: TRBV2
len: 14

CDR3aa: CASSEAVPWSLASYEQYF
j_gene: TRBJ2-7
v_gene: TRBV6-1
len: 18

CDR3aa: CASSQDAEDTQYF
j_gene: TRBJ2-3
v_gene: TRBV3-1/TRBV3-2
len: 13

CDR3aa: CATITGSGANVLTF
j_gene: TRBJ2-6
v_gene: TRBV28
len: 14

CDR3aa: CASSIVRVGEQFF
j_gene: TRBJ2-1
v_gene: TRBV19
len: 13

CDR3aa: CASSGGQDGTEAFF
j_gene: TRBJ1-1
v_gene: TRBV5-4
len: 14